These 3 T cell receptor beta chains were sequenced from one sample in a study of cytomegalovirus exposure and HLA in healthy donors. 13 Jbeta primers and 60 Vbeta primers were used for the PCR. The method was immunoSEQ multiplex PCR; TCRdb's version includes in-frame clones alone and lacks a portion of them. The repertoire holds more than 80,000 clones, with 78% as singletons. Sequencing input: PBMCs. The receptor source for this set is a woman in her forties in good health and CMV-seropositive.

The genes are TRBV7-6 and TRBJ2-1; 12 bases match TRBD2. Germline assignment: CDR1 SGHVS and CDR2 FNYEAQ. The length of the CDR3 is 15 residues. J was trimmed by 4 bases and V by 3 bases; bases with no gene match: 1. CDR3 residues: CASSFTSGRYNEQFF. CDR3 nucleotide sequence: TGTGCCAGCAGCTTTACTAGCGGGAGGTACAATGAGCAGTTCTTC. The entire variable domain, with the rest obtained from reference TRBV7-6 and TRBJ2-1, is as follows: GAGVSQSPRYKVTKRGQDVALRCDPISGHVSLYWYRQALGQGPEFLTYFNYEAQQDKSGLPNDRFSAERPEGSISTLTIQRTEQRDSAMYRCASSFTSGRYNEQFFGPGTRLTVL.

The CDR3 DNA reads as TGTGCCAGCAGCCAGACTAGCGGGGTATACAATGAGCAGTTCTTC. This codes for CASSQTSGVYNEQFF. The chain uses TRBV4-2 and TRBJ2-1; TRBD2 matches at 11 bases. J gave up 4 bases and V 3 bases, and 2 bases lay outside the gene matches. Per the germline V gene, CDR1 is LGHNA and CDR2 is YNFKEQ. CDR3 size: 15 residues.

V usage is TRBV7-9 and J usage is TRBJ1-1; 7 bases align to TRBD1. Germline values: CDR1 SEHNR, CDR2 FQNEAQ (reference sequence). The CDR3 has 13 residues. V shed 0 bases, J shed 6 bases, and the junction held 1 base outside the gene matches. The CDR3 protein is CASSLATGAEAFF. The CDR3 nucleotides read TGTGCCAGCAGCTTAGCAACAGGGGCTGAAGCTTTCTTT.